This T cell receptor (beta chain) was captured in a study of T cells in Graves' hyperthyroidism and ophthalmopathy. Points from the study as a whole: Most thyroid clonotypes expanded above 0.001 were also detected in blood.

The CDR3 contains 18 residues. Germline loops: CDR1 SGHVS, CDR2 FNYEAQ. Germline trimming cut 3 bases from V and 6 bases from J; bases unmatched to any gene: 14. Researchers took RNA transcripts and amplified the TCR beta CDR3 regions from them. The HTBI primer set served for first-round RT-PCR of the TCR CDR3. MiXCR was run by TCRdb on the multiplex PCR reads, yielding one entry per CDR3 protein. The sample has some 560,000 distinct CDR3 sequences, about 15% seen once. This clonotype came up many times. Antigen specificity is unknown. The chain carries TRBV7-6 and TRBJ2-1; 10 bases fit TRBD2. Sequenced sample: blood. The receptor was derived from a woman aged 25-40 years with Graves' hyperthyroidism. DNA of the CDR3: TGTGCCAGCAGCTTGGTAGCGGGGGGCGGGAGTCAGAGCAATGAGCAGTTCTTC. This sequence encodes CASSLVAGGGSQSNEQFF.